This T cell receptor beta chain comes out of a study of cytomegalovirus exposure and HLA in healthy donors. It was with 60 Vbeta and 13 Jbeta primers that the PCR ran. TCRdb's table, derived via immunoSEQ multiplex PCR, lists solely in-frame clones and lacks some. The repertoire holds under 200,000 clones, with approximately 78% as singletons. Samples came from healthy bone marrow donors. Germline CDR1 reads SQVTM; CDR2 reads ANQGSEA. This CDR3 has 13 amino acids. The J segment lost 3 bases and the V segment lost 4 bases, leaving 2 bases of the junction unmatched. The V and J genes are TRBV29-1 and TRBJ2-3; TRBD1 agrees at 9 bases. The sample was PBMCs. The TCR originated in a girl aged 2 to 9 in good health and CMV-seropositive. CDR3 residues: CSVVGQGTDTQYF. CDR3 nucleotides: TGCAGCGTTGTGGGACAGGGAACAGATACGCAGTATTTT.